These 13 T cell receptor beta chains share one sample of origin, sequenced in a study of T cell repertoires in cytomegalovirus infection. No cognate antigen is known for these TCRs. A single record per CDR3 protein comes from TCRdb applying MiXCR to the reads. The sample holds around 130,000 distinct CDR3 sequences; roughly a quarter are singletons and the top ten take 34%. Sequencing input: PBMCs, sequenced either directly or after in vitro stimulation (not recorded which). These receptors all come from a human donor in good health (CMV status not recorded). Some clones in this sample may be carry-over from other donors' samples.

The rearrangement joins TRBV7-2 to TRBJ1-3; a weak D match, TRBD1 (6 bases). From germline, CDR1 is SGHTA and CDR2 FQGNSA. The ends were cut back, 5 bases at V and 2 bases at J, with 10 bases in the middle. The CDR3 sequence is 14 residues long. CDR3 region: CASSRDRTGNTIYF. The CDR3 coding sequence is TGTGCCAGCAGCCGAGACAGGACTGGAAACACCATATATTTT.

This clonotype appeared a few times. This chain connects TRBV6-1 to TRBJ2-1, with 14 bases matching TRBD2. The germline V gene has CDR1 MNHNS and CDR2 SASEGT. J gave up 9 bases and V 6 bases, and 7 bases lay outside the gene matches. CDR3 length: 15 amino acids. CDR3 in amino acids: CASRSGTSGSSEQFF. CDR3 in DNA: TGTGCCAGCAGGTCCGGGACTAGCGGGAGTAGTGAGCAGTTCTTC.

This clonotype has a handful of counts. The rearrangement joins TRBV7-2 to TRBJ2-1; D might be TRBD2 (6 bases). V was clipped by 6 bases and J by 5 bases, with 14 bases between them. Germline CDR1 SGHTA, CDR2 FQGNSA. This CDR3 spans 14 amino acids. CDR3 sequence: CASRAGGLNNEQFF. CDR3 DNA sequence: TGTGCCAGCAGGGCAGGAGGGCTCAACAATGAGCAGTTCTTC.

This clonotype has ten or more counts. The chain employs TRBV20-1 and TRBJ2-1; 9 bases fit TRBD2. The CDR3 is 14 amino acids. CDR1 is DFQATT and CDR2 is SNEGSKA in the germline V gene (reference sequence). Germline trimming cut 3 bases from V and 7 bases from J; bases unmatched to any gene: 7. CDR3 bases: TGCAGTGCTAGGGCGGGAGGGGTGGGAAATGAGCAGTTCTTC. Translating gives CSARAGGVGNEQFF.

Many counts were recorded for this clonotype. The chain is built from TRBV7-2 and TRBJ1-6, with TRBD1 identical over 8 bases. This CDR3 is 15 amino acids long. Germline V lookup: CDR1 SGHTA, CDR2 FQGNSA. V gave up 5 bases and J gave up 9 bases; unmatched junction bases: 9. The DNA for the CDR3 is TGTGCCAGCAGCCCCGGACAGGGAGGTTTTTCACCCCTCCACTTT. Translation: CASSPGQGGFSPLHF.

This sequence joins TRBV6-2 or TRBV6-3 and TRBJ1-2, with D possibly being TRBD1 (5 bases). Trimming took 2 bases from V and 7 from J, leaving 14 bases between them. Looked up from germline, CDR1 is MNHEY and CDR2 is SVGEGT. CDR3 length equals 14 residues. In DNA, the CDR3 is TGTGCCAGCAGTTACGCCGGGGCCCGACTTGGCTACACCTTC. This gives the protein CASSYAGARLGYTF.

The chain combines TRBV20-1 with TRBJ2-5; the match to TRBD2 covers 11 bases. Trimming cost V 1 base and J 5 bases; bases outside gene matches: 9. Germline CDR1 is DFQATT and CDR2 is SNEGSKA (reference sequence). This CDR3 comprises 16 residues. The CDR3 nucleotides read TGCAGTGCTAGAGGAATATTAGCGGGAGGGCCGGAGACCCAGTACTTC. It encodes CSARGILAGGPETQYF.

The chain combines TRBV2 with TRBJ1-2; D gene unclear. The V end was cut by 2 bases, the J end by 3 bases, with 7 bases between. Looked up from germline, CDR1 is SNHLY and CDR2 is FYNNEI. The CDR3 runs 13 residues. CDR3 protein: CASSERGDYGYTF. In DNA, the CDR3 is TGTGCCAGCAGTGAACGAGGCGACTATGGCTACACCTTC.

The chain recombines TRBV12-3 or TRBV12-4 with TRBJ2-3; TRBD2 aligns across 9 bases. This CDR3 spans 16 amino acids. Trimming cost V 5 bases and J 3 bases; bases outside gene matches: 9. The CDR3 DNA reads as TGTGCCAGCAGTAGTAGCGGGAGACGGGGTACAGATACGCAGTATTTT. Its translation is CASSSSGRRGTDTQYF.

This clonotype was seen a few times. This chain connects TRBV7-8 to TRBJ2-3, with 9 bases aligning to TRBD2. The CDR3 totals 15 residues. Germline CDR1 SGHVS, CDR2 FQNEAQ. Trimming at V came to 3 bases and at J to 3 bases, leaving 4 bases not matched to a gene. The CDR3 DNA follows: TGTGCCAGCAGCTTCTTAGCGGGAGCTACAGATACGCAGTATTTT. Protein product: CASSFLAGATDTQYF.

A single count supports this clonotype. CDR3 amino acids: CAGRTDANTGELFF. The CDR3 coding sequence is TGTGCCGGGAGGACGGACGCGAACACCGGGGAGCTGTTTTTT. The chain combines TRBV6-2 or TRBV6-3 with TRBJ2-2; perhaps TRBD2 as D (6 bases). Trimming pared 11 bases from V and 0 bases from J, leaving 13 bases between. Per germline, CDR1 MNHEY and CDR2 SVGEGT. This CDR3 has 14 residues.

This clonotype was found many times. One end of the junction varies from germline; a read error may be responsible. The CDR3 protein is CASMSGGWDYGYTF. CDR3 nucleotides: TGTGCAAGCATGTCCGGGGGGTGGGATTATGGCTACACCTTC. The chain recombines TRBV7-2 with TRBJ1-2; TRBD1 might be the D (5 bases). The CDR3 runs to 14 residues. Germline-derived CDR1 and CDR2 are SGHTA and FQGNSA.

This clonotype occurred a few times. V gene TRBV4-1 combines with J gene TRBJ2-1; tentatively, D is TRBD2 (5 bases). Trimming removed 4 bases at V and 8 bases at J, with 21 bases between. The germline V gene encodes CDR1 MGHRA and CDR2 YSYEKL. The CDR3 length is 16 residues. The CDR3 reads CASSPLRIGEWYEQFF. The CDR3, as DNA: TGCGCCAGCAGCCCCCTCCGGATCGGGGAGTGGTATGAGCAGTTCTTC.